This is a list of T cell receptor beta chains from one sample in a study of T-cell memory formation after mild COVID-19. TCRdb passed the 5' RACE reads through MiXCR, listing each CDR3 protein once. The sample lists some 490,000 distinct CDR3 sequences, around a sixth seen once, with 9% to 15% in the top ten. What was sequenced was PBMCs or a T cell subset sorted from them (not recorded which). The receptors come from an adult woman who had mild COVID-19 (a few samples of this study predate the infection). Cell type and time point are not known. CDR3s include the opening cysteine and the closing phenylalanine or tryptophan. D genes are given only for firm matches. The size entry is marked missing in some rows and otherwise reads once, few, many or a size class.

clone size,V gene,J gene,D gene,CDR3 DNA,CDR3 protein
-,TRBV18,TRBJ1-1,-,TGTGCCAGCTCGGGACTGCGGAAGGCCATGAACACTGAAGCTTTCTTT,CASSGLRKAMNTEAFF
few,TRBV7-9,TRBJ2-3,-,TGTGCCAGCAGCTTAGCGGGCTCGTTCACAGATACGCAGTATTTT,CASSLAGSFTDTQYF
-,TRBV7-9,TRBJ2-3,TRBD1,TGTGCCAGCAGCTTGGGGGACAGGGGGCAGAGAGATACGCAGTATTTT,CASSLGDRGQRDTQYF
-,TRBV4-2,TRBJ2-3,-,TGTGCCAGCAGCCAGTCTATAGATACGCAGTATTTT,CASSQSIDTQYF
-,TRBV6-4,TRBJ2-2,-,TGTGCCAGCAGCCGGGACATCAACACCGGGGAGCTGTTTTTT,CASSRDINTGELFF
few,TRBV6-1,TRBJ2-5,-,TGTGCCAGCAGTGCGCAGCAAGAGACCCAGTACTTC,CASSAQQETQYF
few,TRBV7-8,TRBJ2-1,-,TGTGCCAGCAGCTTGAGCCCCAGCCGGTCCCGATACAATGAGCAGTTCTTC,CASSLSPSRSRYNEQFF
-,TRBV29-1,TRBJ2-4,-,TGCAGCGCTCGGGAGTCCGCCAAAAACATTCAGTACTTC,CSARESAKNIQYF
-,TRBV20-1,TRBJ2-5,TRBD2,TGCAGTGCTAGAGCCTACGGGAGGGCCGTGCCAGAGACCCAGTACTTC,CSARAYGRAVPETQYF
few,TRBV9,TRBJ1-1,-,TGTGCCAGCAGCTATACTTTTGAAGGGGGGACTGAAGCTTTCTTT,CASSYTFEGGTEAFF
few,TRBV5-1,TRBJ2-2,-,TGCGCCAGCAGCCGAGGTAGTTGGACCGGGGAGCTGTTTTTT,CASSRGSWTGELFF
few,TRBV29-1,TRBJ2-3,-,TGCAGCGTTGTGGACTACCTAGTCACAGATACGCAGTATTTT,CSVVDYLVTDTQYF
many,TRBV5-5,TRBJ2-1,-,TGTGCCAGCAGCCATGGTAACGGTGAGCAGTTCTTC,CASSHGNGEQFF
-,TRBV9,TRBJ2-7,TRBD2,TGTGCCAGCTCCAAAAGCGGGAGCCAAGGCGAGCAGTACTTC,CASSKSGSQGEQYF
-,TRBV25-1,TRBJ1-6,-,TGTGCCAGCAGTGAACGTGACAGGATGGGGTATAATTCACCCCTCCACTTT,CASSERDRMGYNSPLHF
-,TRBV7-3,TRBJ2-1,TRBD1,TGTGCCAGCAGCTCCCTCCCTACCGGGACAGCTTACAATGAGCAGTTCTTC,CASSSLPTGTAYNEQFF
few,TRBV6-5,TRBJ1-4,-,TGTGCCAGCAGTTACGGGGGGCGGGAAAAACTGTTTTTT,CASSYGGREKLFF
few,TRBV7-2,TRBJ2-4,-,TGTGCCAGCAGCTTTAGGATACTAGCCAAAAACATTCAGTACTTC,CASSFRILAKNIQYF
few,TRBV24-1,TRBJ2-2,-,TGTGCCACCAGGAAGAATGAGAACACCGGGGAGCTGTTTTTT,CATRKNENTGELFF
few,TRBV11-2,TRBJ2-1,TRBD2,TGTGCCAGCAGCTTAGATTTTTACAGAGGGACTAGCGACCGGAATGAGCAGTTCTTC,CASSLDFYRGTSDRNEQFF
few,TRBV6-6,TRBJ2-7,TRBD1,TGTGCCACCCGACAGGGCCCGTACGAGCAGTACTTC,CATRQGPYEQYF
-,TRBV10-3,TRBJ2-5,TRBD1,TGTGCCATCAGTGATGGACAGGGTTCGGAGACCCAGTACTTC,CAISDGQGSETQYF
many,TRBV21-1,TRBJ2-3,-,TGTGCCAGCAGCAAAGAACGGCGGGGGGGCATTAATACGCAGTATTTT,CASSKERRGGINTQYF
few,TRBV5-1,TRBJ2-5,-,TGCGCCAGCAGCTTGTCCGGGGTTGCGGAGACCCAGTACTTC,CASSLSGVAETQYF
many,TRBV4-1,TRBJ1-5,-,TGCGCCAGCAGCCATACGAGGATCCGGACAGAAGATAGCAATCAGCCCCAGCATTTT,CASSHTRIRTEDSNQPQHF
few,TRBV5-1,TRBJ2-3,TRBD2,TGCGCCAGCAGCTTCGGACTAGCGGGGGCAACCACAGATACGCAGTATTTT,CASSFGLAGATTDTQYF
-,TRBV20-1,TRBJ1-1,-,TGCAGTGCCCATCTCTTGGGGACACCTGAAGCTTTCTTT,CSAHLLGTPEAFF
-,TRBV7-2,TRBJ2-5,TRBD2,TGTGCCAGCAGCCCGCCTCGGGGGGGGGCCTGGGAGACCCAGTACTTC,CASSPPRGGAWETQYF
many,TRBV18,TRBJ2-5,TRBD1,TGTGCCAGCTCACCAGGACAGGGGGCGAAAGAGACCCAGTACTTC,CASSPGQGAKETQYF
few,TRBV20-1,TRBJ2-3,TRBD2,TGCAGTGCAAGACTAGCGGGGCGGACGTATACGCAGTATTTT,CSARLAGRTYTQYF
-,TRBV6-1,TRBJ2-1,TRBD1,TGTGCCAGCAGTGTTGCGGGGACAGGGTTCTTTAATGAGCAGTTCTTC,CASSVAGTGFFNEQFF
-,TRBV7-8,TRBJ1-6,-,TGTGCCACCAAGGGAGAGGGAGGCAATTCACCCCTCCACTTT,CATKGEGGNSPLHF
few,TRBV5-1,TRBJ1-2,TRBD1,TGCGCCAGCAGCTCGGGACAGGACTATGGCTACACCTTC,CASSSGQDYGYTF
few,TRBV20-1,TRBJ2-5,TRBD2,TGCAGTGCTTCAGCGGGAGGGAAGGTGGGGGGACAAGAGACCCAGTACTTC,CSASAGGKVGGQETQYF